The text below deals with one T cell receptor (beta chain). The data originate from a study of glioma-infiltrating T cells after dendritic cell vaccination. Profiled with immunoSEQ multiplex PCR; TCRdb holds only in-frame clones, not every one. This sample has just over 95,000 clones, with about 79% found just once. Germline V CDR1 and CDR2: SGHRS, YFSETQ. This CDR3 spans 16 amino acids. The TCR originated in a human donor with glioblastoma. V and J are TRBV5-1 and TRBJ2-5, with a possible D match to TRBD2 (5 bases). The J call could be wrong; TRBJ2-7 is a better fit for the DNA end. The sample here was blood, taken before dendritic cell vaccination. For the CDR3, the DNA is TGCGCCAGCAGCCTGGGCCAGCCGGGGTTGGGCTACGAGCAGTACTTC. It codes for CASSLGQPGLGYEQYF.